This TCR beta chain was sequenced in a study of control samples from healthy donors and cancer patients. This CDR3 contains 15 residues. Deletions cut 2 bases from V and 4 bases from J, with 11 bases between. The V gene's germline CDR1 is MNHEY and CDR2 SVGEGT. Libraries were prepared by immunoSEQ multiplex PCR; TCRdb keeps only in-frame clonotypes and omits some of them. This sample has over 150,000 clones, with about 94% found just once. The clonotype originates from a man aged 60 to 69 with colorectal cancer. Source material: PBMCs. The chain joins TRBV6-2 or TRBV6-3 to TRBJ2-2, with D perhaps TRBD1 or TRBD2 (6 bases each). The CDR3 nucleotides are TGTGCCAGCAGTTACCCGGGGGCAGGCACCGGGGAGCTGTTTTTT. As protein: CASSYPGAGTGELFF.